One sample yielded the 14 T cell receptor beta chains listed below, sequenced in a study of blood T cell repertoires in COVID-19. Generated by immunoSEQ multiplex PCR, the TCRdb table keeps only in-frame clones and is missing some. The profile covers 40,000 or so clones, with approximately 86% appearing a single time and more than 5% taken by the ten largest. The sample consisted of peripheral blood. The receptor source for this set is a middle-aged man with active COVID-19.

The V call is TRBV28, the J call TRBJ2-5; 12 bases are a match to TRBD2. The V and J ends lost 11 bases and 5 bases, in that order; junction bases with no gene match: 3. Germline V lookup: CDR1 MDHEN, CDR2 SYDVKM. The CDR3 spans 12 residues. For the CDR3, the DNA is TGTGCCTCCGGGACTAGCGGGGAGACCCAGTACTTC. Translation gives CASGTSGETQYF.

The chain is built from TRBV27 and TRBJ2-5; D not certain. The germline V gene encodes CDR1 MNHEY and CDR2 SMNVEV (reference sequence). The CDR3 length is 13 residues. V dropped 5 bases and J dropped 4 bases, with 11 bases sitting between them. The CDR3 DNA is TGTGCCAGCAGTACACCCCCACGAGAGACCCAGTACTTC. Its protein is CASSTPPRETQYF.

V is TRBV10-3 and J is TRBJ1-2, with D possibly TRBD1 on 5 matching bases. V shed 4 bases and J shed 5 bases, with 11 bases lying between them. CDR1 and CDR2 from the germline V gene are ENHRY and SYGVKD. The CDR3 totals 13 residues. The CDR3 reads CAISVSGEYGYTF. The DNA for the CDR3 is TGTGCCATCAGTGTATCGGGGGAGTATGGCTACACCTTC.

The CDR3 region has the DNA TGTGCCAGCAGCGCCCGACTGGAGGCTTTCTTT. Protein product: CASSARLEAFF. This rearrangement joins TRBV7-9 to TRBJ1-1, with D unclear. Trimming took 5 bases from V and 11 from J, leaving 12 bases between them. Germline CDR1 and CDR2: SEHNR and FQNEAQ (reference sequence). The CDR3 length is 11 residues.

The rearrangement uses TRBV18 and TRBJ1-1; 7 nucleotides align to TRBD1. The CDR3 has 12 amino acids. From germline, CDR1 is KGHSH and CDR2 LQKENI. Germline trimming cut 3 bases from V and 8 bases from J; bases unmatched to any gene: 3. DNA for the CDR3: TGTGCCAGCTCACCGGGGACAGCGGAAGCTTTCTTT. This sequence encodes CASSPGTAEAFF.

V usage is TRBV7-3 and J usage is TRBJ1-1; no clear D gene. The V gene's germline CDR1 is SGHTA and CDR2 FQGTGA. With 5 bases removed from V and 2 bases from J, the gap between germline ends came to 12 bases. The CDR3 loop spans 14 amino acids. The CDR3 protein is CASSPTGPNTEAFF. Written as DNA, the CDR3 is TGTGCCAGCAGCCCTACTGGTCCAAACACTGAAGCTTTCTTT.

This chain joins TRBV6-1 and TRBJ2-1; 7 nucleotides match TRBD2. The V and J ends lost 4 bases and 9 bases, in that order; junction bases with no gene match: 18. There are 17 residues in the CDR3. From germline, CDR1 is MNHNS and CDR2 SASEGT. DNA of the CDR3: TGTGCCAGCAGTGCGCCCTCCGGGGCGGGAGTATTAGGTGAGCAGTTCTTC. Its protein is CASSAPSGAGVLGEQFF.

This rearrangement joins TRBV28 to TRBJ1-5; D is perhaps TRBD1 (6 bases). CDR1 is MDHEN, CDR2 SYDVKM, per germline. CDR3 length equals 16 residues. Trimming removed 1 base at V and 5 bases at J, with 15 bases between. The CDR3 sequence: CASSLFRRGGDQPQHF. The DNA for the CDR3 is TGTGCCAGCAGTTTATTCAGGAGAGGGGGAGATCAGCCCCAGCATTTT.

This sequence joins TRBV5-8 and TRBJ2-7, with D unresolved. The CDR3 runs 11 residues. The V gene's germline CDR1 is SGHTS and CDR2 YDEGEE. Trimming cost V 0 bases and J 7 bases, with 5 bases left between them. This CDR3 reads CASSLGPEQYF. CDR3 DNA: TGTGCCAGCAGCTTGGGGCCTGAGCAGTACTTC.

The chain recombines TRBV24-1 with TRBJ1-2, with 10 bases matching TRBD1. The V and J ends lost 7 bases and 7 bases, in that order; junction bases with no gene match: 8. Germline lookup yields CDR1 KGHDR and CDR2 SFDVKD. The CDR3 extends over 14 amino acids. The CDR3 region is CATRGTGDFFGYTF. The CDR3 DNA sequence: TGTGCCACCAGGGGGACAGGGGATTTCTTTGGCTACACCTTC.

This clone showed up just once. The V and J genes are TRBV11-2 and TRBJ2-6; D gene ambiguous. The CDR3 sequence is 15 residues long. Germline V lookup: CDR1 SGHAT, CDR2 FQNNGV. The V end lost 3 bases, the J end lost 1 base, and 7 bases lay between the germline ends. CDR3 sequence: CASSFDWSGANVLTF. Here the CDR3 DNA reads TGTGCCAGCAGCTTCGACTGGTCTGGGGCCAACGTCCTGACTTTC.

This clone was seen only a few times. This chain uses TRBV28 with TRBJ1-5; the match to TRBD1 covers 7 bases. Germline V lookup: CDR1 MDHEN, CDR2 SYDVKM. The trim removed 5 bases at V and 4 bases at J, leaving 5 bases unmatched. The CDR3 covers 14 residues. CDR3 protein: CASSLDRRNQPQHF. The CDR3 DNA is TGTGCCAGCAGTCTGGACAGGAGGAATCAGCCCCAGCATTTT.

V gene TRBV2 combines with J gene TRBJ2-2; 8 nucleotides match TRBD2. The V and J ends lost 8 bases and 2 bases, in that order; junction bases with no gene match: 13. CDR1 and CDR2 (germline): SNHLY, FYNNEI. The CDR3 is 17 residues long. Written as DNA, the CDR3 is TGTGCCAGCGTGTACGATTTAGCGGGATATAACACCGGGGAGCTGTTTTTT. This translates into CASVYDLAGYNTGELFF. Filled out from reference TRBV2 and TRBJ2-2, the complete variable domain reads EPEVTQTPSHQVTQMGQEVILRCVPISNHLYFYWYRQILGQKVEFLVSFYNNEISEKSEIFDDQFSVERPDGSNFTLKIRSTKLEDSAMYFCASVYDLAGYNTGELFFGEGSRLTVL.

The V and J genes are TRBV3-1 (or the pseudogene TRBV3-2) and TRBJ1-2, with 7 positions matching TRBD1. V gave up 6 bases and J gave up 6 bases; unmatched junction bases: 7. Per the germline V gene, CDR1 is LGHDT and CDR2 is YNNKEL (reference sequence). The CDR3 has 13 amino acids. The CDR3 DNA sequence: TGTGCCAGCAGTGACCGGGACAGCGATGGCTACACCTTC. Translation: CASSDRDSDGYTF.